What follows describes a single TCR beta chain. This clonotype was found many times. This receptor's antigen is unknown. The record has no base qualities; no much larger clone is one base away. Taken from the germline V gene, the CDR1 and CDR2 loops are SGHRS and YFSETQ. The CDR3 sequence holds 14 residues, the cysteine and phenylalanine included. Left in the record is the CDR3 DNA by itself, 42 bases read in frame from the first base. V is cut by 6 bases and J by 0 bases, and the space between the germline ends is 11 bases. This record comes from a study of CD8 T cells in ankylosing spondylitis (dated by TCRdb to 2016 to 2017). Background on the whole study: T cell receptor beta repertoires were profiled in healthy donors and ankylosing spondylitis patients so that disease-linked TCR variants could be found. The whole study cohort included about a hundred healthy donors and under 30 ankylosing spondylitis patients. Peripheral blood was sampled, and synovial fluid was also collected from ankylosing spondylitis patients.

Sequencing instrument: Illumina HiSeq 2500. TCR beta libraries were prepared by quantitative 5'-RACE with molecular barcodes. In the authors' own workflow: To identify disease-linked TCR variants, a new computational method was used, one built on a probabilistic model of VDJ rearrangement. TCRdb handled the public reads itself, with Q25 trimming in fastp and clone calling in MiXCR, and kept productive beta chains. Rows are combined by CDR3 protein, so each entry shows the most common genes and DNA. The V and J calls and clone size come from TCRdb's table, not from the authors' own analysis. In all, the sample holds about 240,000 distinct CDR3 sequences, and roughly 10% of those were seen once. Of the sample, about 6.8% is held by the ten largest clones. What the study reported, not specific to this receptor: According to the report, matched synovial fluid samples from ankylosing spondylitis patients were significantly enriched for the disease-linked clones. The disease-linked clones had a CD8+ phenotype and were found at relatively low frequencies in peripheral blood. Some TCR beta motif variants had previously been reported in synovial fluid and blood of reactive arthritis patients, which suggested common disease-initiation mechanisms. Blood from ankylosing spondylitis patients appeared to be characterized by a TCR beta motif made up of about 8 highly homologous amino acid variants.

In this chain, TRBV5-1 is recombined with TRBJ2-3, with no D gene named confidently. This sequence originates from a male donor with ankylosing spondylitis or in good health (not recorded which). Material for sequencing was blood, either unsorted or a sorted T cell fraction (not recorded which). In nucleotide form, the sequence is TGCGCCAGCACCGTAGGAGAAAGCACAGATACGCAGTATTTT. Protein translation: CASTVGESTDTQYF.